This T cell receptor beta chain was documented in a study of CD8 T cells in ankylosing spondylitis. Broader study findings: Reportedly, disease-linked clones are significantly enriched in ankylosing spondylitis patients' matched synovial fluid. Certain motif variants had earlier appeared in reactive arthritis synovial fluid and blood.

In germline, CDR1 is SGDLS, CDR2 YYNGEE. This CDR3 has 13 amino acids. V dropped 3 bases and J dropped 2; count of bases not matched to a gene: 0. This clonotype showed up many times. What it binds is not known. Using its own MiXCR run on the 5' RACE reads, TCRdb lists one record per CDR3 protein. The sample holds roughly 46,000 distinct CDR3 sequences, 3.5% to 4% seen once. The clonotype originates from a female donor with ankylosing spondylitis or in good health (not recorded which). V and J are TRBV9 and TRBJ1-2; 8 positions match TRBD1. Sequenced: blood, either unsorted or a sorted T cell fraction (not recorded which). CDR3 region: CASSDRGNYGYTF. CDR3 in DNA: TGTGCCAGCAGCGACAGGGGGAACTATGGCTACACCTTC.